A selection of T cell receptor beta chains follows, all from one sample in a study of graft-versus-host responses after intestinal transplantation. This table comes from immunoSEQ multiplex PCR, and its TCRdb copy is limited to in-frame clones, with some not included. The profile shows around 110,000 clones, over 80% of them singletons. These receptors have no identified antigens. The sequenced sample was unstimulated CD4+ T cells sorted from spleen or lymph node cells, obtained before transplant. The source is a human donor who was the organ donor for an intestinal transplant. The CDR3 runs from the conserved cysteine through the conserved F or W. The order of the fields is clone size, J gene, D gene, V gene, CDR3 DNA, CDR3 protein. A D gene is named only where the DNA matches it firmly. Clone size is not always given. Where it is, it says once, few, many or a class for expanded clones.

abundance: NA; j_gene: TRBJ1-2; d_gene: NA; v_gene: TRBV5-5; CDR3nt: TGTGCCAGCACCCCAACCCCAGACCAAGGCTATGGCTACACCTTC; CDR3aa: CASTPTPDQGYGYTF
abundance: once; j_gene: TRBJ2-7; d_gene: NA; v_gene: TRBV7-9; CDR3nt: TGTGCCAGCAGCTTTTTCGCGGTTTCCGAGCAGTACTTC; CDR3aa: CASSFFAVSEQYF
abundance: NA; j_gene: TRBJ1-4; d_gene: NA; v_gene: TRBV30; CDR3nt: TGTGCCTGGAGTGTTGGGCAAAATGAAAAACTGTTTTTT; CDR3aa: CAWSVGQNEKLFF
abundance: once; j_gene: TRBJ1-1; d_gene: NA; v_gene: TRBV6-6; CDR3nt: TGTGCCAGCAGTTACTCCAGGGGAACCACTGAAGCTTTCTTT; CDR3aa: CASSYSRGTTEAFF
abundance: once; j_gene: TRBJ1-2; d_gene: TRBD1; v_gene: TRBV4-1; CDR3nt: TGCGCCAGCAGCCGGGATATTGGACAGGGGCATATCTATGGCTACACCTTC; CDR3aa: CASSRDIGQGHIYGYTF
abundance: NA; j_gene: TRBJ1-1; d_gene: NA; v_gene: TRBV6-5; CDR3nt: TGTGCCAGCATCCCAAATGGCAGGCTCACTGAAGCTTTCTTT; CDR3aa: CASIPNGRLTEAFF
abundance: NA; j_gene: TRBJ2-5; d_gene: NA; v_gene: TRBV4-2; CDR3nt: TGTGCCAGCAGCTTAGGAGAGACCCAGTACTTC; CDR3aa: CASSLGETQYF
abundance: once; j_gene: TRBJ2-1; d_gene: NA; v_gene: TRBV7-2; CDR3nt: TGTGCCAGCACGAACAAGGGCGGCAGGACCTACAATGAGCAGTTCTTC; CDR3aa: CASTNKGGRTYNEQFF
abundance: NA; j_gene: TRBJ2-7; d_gene: TRBD2; v_gene: TRBV27; CDR3nt: TGTGCCAGCAGTTTATGGGGGGGGGATTACTACGAGCAGTACTTC; CDR3aa: CASSLWGGDYYEQYF
abundance: NA; j_gene: TRBJ2-3; d_gene: TRBD2; v_gene: TRBV6-1; CDR3nt: TGTGCCAGCAGTGCCGGGACTAGGATAGATACGCAGTATTTT; CDR3aa: CASSAGTRIDTQYF
abundance: NA; j_gene: TRBJ1-1; d_gene: NA; v_gene: TRBV6-6; CDR3nt: TGTGCCAGCAGTCCCCCGGCGCTGAACACTGAAGCTTTCTTT; CDR3aa: CASSPPALNTEAFF
abundance: NA; j_gene: TRBJ1-2; d_gene: TRBD1; v_gene: TRBV6-6; CDR3nt: TGTGCCAGCAGCCTTGGGACAGGGGGCGACACCTTC; CDR3aa: CASSLGTGGDTF
abundance: NA; j_gene: TRBJ2-4; d_gene: NA; v_gene: TRBV19; CDR3nt: TGTGCCAGTAGCGACAGAAACATTCAGTACTTC; CDR3aa: CASSDRNIQYF
abundance: NA; j_gene: TRBJ1-5; d_gene: TRBD1; v_gene: TRBV4-1; CDR3nt: TGCGCCAGCAGCCAGACACAACAGGGGGCAGGGGATCAGCCCCAGCATTTT; CDR3aa: CASSQTQQGAGDQPQHF
abundance: NA; j_gene: TRBJ1-1; d_gene: NA; v_gene: TRBV5-1; CDR3nt: TGCGCCAGCAGCTTGGATCTGAAGCAAGCTTTCTTT; CDR3aa: CASSLDLKQAFF
abundance: NA; j_gene: TRBJ2-3; d_gene: TRBD1; v_gene: TRBV7-9; CDR3nt: TGTGCCAGCAGCCGTCGGACAGGGGTAGAGACAGATACGCAGTATTTT; CDR3aa: CASSRRTGVETDTQYF
abundance: NA; j_gene: TRBJ1-5; d_gene: NA; v_gene: TRBV30; CDR3nt: TGTGCCTGGAGCTGGTCGCCGGGCAATCAGCCCCAGCATTTT; CDR3aa: CAWSWSPGNQPQHF
abundance: few; j_gene: TRBJ2-3; d_gene: TRBD1; v_gene: TRBV6-1; CDR3nt: TGTGCCAGCAGTTGGGACAGGGGGCTTACAGATACGCAGTATTTT; CDR3aa: CASSWDRGLTDTQYF
abundance: NA; j_gene: TRBJ2-5; d_gene: TRBD2; v_gene: TRBV5-1; CDR3nt: TGCGCCAGCAGCTCTGGACTAGCGGGAGTGGAGACCCAGTACTTC; CDR3aa: CASSSGLAGVETQYF
abundance: NA; j_gene: TRBJ2-7; d_gene: NA; v_gene: TRBV11-2; CDR3nt: TGTGCCAGCAGCAGATCAGACCAATACGAGCAGTACTTC; CDR3aa: CASSRSDQYEQYF
abundance: once; j_gene: TRBJ1-2; d_gene: TRBD1; v_gene: TRBV6-5; CDR3nt: TGTGCCAGCAGATTGACAGGGGGCGAAGGCTACACCTTC; CDR3aa: CASRLTGGEGYTF
abundance: NA; j_gene: TRBJ1-2; d_gene: NA; v_gene: TRBV5-1; CDR3nt: TGCGCCAGCAGCTTGGGCACTAACTATGGCTACACCTTC; CDR3aa: CASSLGTNYGYTF
abundance: NA; j_gene: TRBJ2-1; d_gene: NA; v_gene: TRBV19; CDR3nt: TGTGCCAGTACCCCTTCCGGGAGCCCAAATGAGCAGTTCTTC; CDR3aa: CASTPSGSPNEQFF
abundance: NA; j_gene: TRBJ1-1; d_gene: TRBD1; v_gene: TRBV9; CDR3nt: TGTGCCAGCAGTAGGGGACAGGGGGCGCAAAGAGGAGGAGCTTTCTTT; CDR3aa: CASSRGQGAQRGGAFF
abundance: NA; j_gene: TRBJ2-1; d_gene: TRBD2; v_gene: TRBV9; CDR3nt: TGTGCCAGCAGCACCCTAGCGGGAAAGGCGAATGAGCAGTTCTTC; CDR3aa: CASSTLAGKANEQFF
abundance: NA; j_gene: TRBJ2-2; d_gene: TRBD2; v_gene: TRBV5-1; CDR3nt: TGCGCCAGCAGCTGGACTAGCGGGAGCCCGAACACCGGGGAGCTGTTTTTT; CDR3aa: CASSWTSGSPNTGELFF